The 29 T cell receptor beta chains presented below share a single source sample, sequenced in a study of T cell responses to AZD1222 COVID-19 vaccine. Sequencing was performed with immunoSEQ multiplex PCR; in TCRdb, only in-frame clones are kept and a portion is missing. The sample holds tens of thousands of clones, approximately 90% seen once. Sequences were derived from peripheral blood, sampled 28 days after the second dose of the MenACWY control vaccine. The receptors here all came from an adult who received the MenACWY meningococcal vaccine as a control.

V and J are TRBV5-4 and TRBJ2-3; 11 nucleotides align to TRBD2. Trimming at V came to 3 bases and at J to 4 bases, leaving 4 bases not matched to a gene. CDR1 is SGHNT, CDR2 YYREEE, per germline (reference sequence). The CDR3 is made up of 15 amino acids. The CDR3 coding sequence is TGTGCCAGCAGCTCCAGACTAGCGGGACCAGATACGCAGTATTTT. This gives the protein CASSSRLAGPDTQYF.

DNA of the CDR3: TGTGCCAGCAGCCCGGGATCTAGCACAGATACGCAGTATTTT. Translated: CASSPGSSTDTQYF. The rearrangement links TRBV6-2 or TRBV6-3 to TRBJ2-3; tentatively, D is TRBD2 (5 bases). Looked up from germline, CDR1 is MNHEY and CDR2 is SVGEGT. The CDR3 covers 14 residues. Trimming pared 6 bases from V and 0 bases from J, leaving 10 bases between.

The chain combines TRBV28 with TRBJ1-5; D is uncertain. Germline loops: CDR1 MDHEN, CDR2 SYDVKM. Trimming removed 4 bases at V and 5 bases at J, with 9 bases between. There are 13 residues in the CDR3. The CDR3 nucleotides are TGTGCCAGCAGTTCCGGATTGGATCAGCCCCAGCATTTT. Amino acid sequence: CASSSGLDQPQHF.

This chain uses TRBV11-2 with TRBJ2-1, with D perhaps TRBD2 (6 bases). This CDR3 region has 18 residues. V gave up 0 bases and J gave up 0 bases, with 15 bases separating them. CDR1 and CDR2 from the germline V gene are SGHAT and FQNNGV. This chain's CDR3 is CASSLDPRLGSSYNEQFF. CDR3 bases: TGTGCCAGCAGCTTAGATCCCCGACTAGGAAGCTCCTACAATGAGCAGTTCTTC.

This clone has just one count. This chain connects TRBV4-3 to TRBJ1-5, with D hard to call. The CDR3 contains 13 residues. The germline V gene has CDR1 LGHNA and CDR2 YSLEER. The ends were cut back, 0 bases at V and 6 bases at J, with 6 bases in the middle. The CDR3 DNA reads TGCGCCAGCAGCCAAGAAGCTTTTCAGCCCCAGCATTTT. Encoded protein: CASSQEAFQPQHF.

This chain joins TRBV4-1 and TRBJ2-1, with 7 bases that match TRBD2. From germline, CDR1 is MGHRA and CDR2 YSYEKL. V dropped 4 bases and J dropped 5; count of bases not matched to a gene: 8. CDR3 length equals 15 residues. CDR3 region: CASSPPGAGHNEQFF. DNA for the CDR3: TGCGCCAGCAGCCCCCCAGGAGCGGGGCACAATGAGCAGTTCTTC.

The J gene is TRBJ1-1, the V gene TRBV6-5; D is unclear. Germline CDR1 and CDR2: MNHEY and SVGAGI. V was shortened by 4 bases and J by 6 bases, with 6 bases between the two germline ends. The CDR3 contains 11 residues. The CDR3: CASSSVSEAFF. The CDR3 nucleotides read TGTGCCAGCAGTTCGGTCTCTGAAGCTTTCTTT.

The J gene is TRBJ1-5, the V gene TRBV6-4; a possible D gene is TRBD1 (6 bases). Germline CDR1 is MRHNA and CDR2 is SNTAGT. V was cut by 0 bases and J by 4 bases, with 7 bases left in between. The CDR3 spans 14 residues. The CDR3 here is CASSDSGGNQPQHF. CDR3 sequence (DNA): TGTGCCAGCAGTGACTCAGGGGGGAATCAGCCCCAGCATTTT.

This clone has a single count. The chain carries TRBV5-1 and TRBJ1-2, with D maybe TRBD1 (6 bases). The CDR3 is 15 residues long. Germline assignment: CDR1 SGHRS and CDR2 YFSETQ. V was cut by 0 bases and J by 2 bases, with 11 bases left in between. This CDR3 reads CASSLGGGQNYGYTF. In DNA form, the CDR3 reads TGCGCCAGCAGCTTGGGGGGCGGACAGAACTATGGCTACACCTTC.

V usage is TRBV4-3 and J usage is TRBJ2-1, with TRBD2 matching over 8 bases. CDR1 LGHNA and CDR2 YSLEER come from the germline V gene. This CDR3 region has 16 residues. The ends lost 0 bases at V and 2 bases at J; junction bases unmatched: 3. CDR3 DNA sequence: TGCGCCAGCAGCCAAGAAACCGGGAGGGCCTACAATGAGCAGTTCTTC. Amino acids: CASSQETGRAYNEQFF.

The V and J genes are TRBV12-3 or TRBV12-4 and TRBJ2-7; tentatively, D is TRBD1 or TRBD2 (6 bases each). Trimming removed 0 bases at V and 6 bases at J, with 9 bases between. This CDR3 spans 13 amino acids. The CDR3 nucleotides read TGTGCCAGCAGTTTAGCAGGGGGGCTCGAGCAGTACTTC. Translated, it gives CASSLAGGLEQYF.

This clone was observed a single time. The gene calls are TRBV7-4 and TRBJ2-2; a possible D gene is TRBD2 (6 bases). V was pared by 3 bases and J by 8 bases, with 22 bases between. Germline V CDR1 and CDR2: SGHVT, SQSDAQ. The length of the CDR3 is 17 residues. This CDR3 is CASSFRHRRREEGELFF. The DNA of the CDR3 is TGTGCCAGCAGCTTTCGCCACAGGCGGAGGGAGGAAGGGGAGCTGTTTTTT.

V usage is TRBV7-9 and J usage is TRBJ1-5; D gene uncertain. The V and J ends lost 5 bases and 1 base respectively, with 3 bases between them. Per the germline V gene, CDR1 is SEHNR and CDR2 is FQNEAQ (reference sequence). This CDR3 has 12 residues. The CDR3 loop is CASSASNQPQHF. The CDR3 DNA reads TGTGCCAGCAGCGCAAGCAATCAGCCCCAGCATTTT.

The V call is TRBV3-1 (or the pseudogene TRBV3-2), the J call TRBJ2-1, with 8 bases that match TRBD1. The trim removed 6 bases at V and 9 bases at J, leaving 10 bases unmatched. Germline V gene lookup returns CDR1 LGHDT and CDR2 YNNKEL (reference sequence). The CDR3 extends over 14 amino acids. The CDR3 bases are TGTGCCAGCAGACTCTCGGACAGGGTCAGTGAGCAGTTCTTC. As protein: CASRLSDRVSEQFF.

This sequence joins TRBV5-6 and TRBJ1-1; D gene unclear. V was clipped by 6 bases and J by 5 bases, with 11 bases between them. Germline V CDR1 and CDR2: SGHDT, YYEEEE. The CDR3 contains 12 residues. Here the CDR3 DNA reads TGTGCCAGCAAAGCCCCGGGGACTGAAGCTTTCTTT. Its translation: CASKAPGTEAFF.

V gene TRBV7-9 combines with J gene TRBJ2-5; no reliable D call. The CDR3 length is 13 residues. Germline V gene data show CDR1 as SEHNR and CDR2 as FQNEAQ (reference sequence). The V end was cut by 2 bases, the J end by 4 bases, with 8 bases between. CDR3: CASSLLGPETQYF. CDR3 in DNA: TGTGCCAGCAGCTTATTGGGCCCAGAGACCCAGTACTTC. Together with reference TRBV7-9 and TRBJ2-5, the CDR3 gives the full variable domain: DTGVSQNPRHKITKRGQNVTFRCDPISEHNRLYWYRQTLGQGPEFLTYFQNEAQLEKSRLLSDRFSAERPKGSFSTLEIQRTEQGDSAMYLCASSLLGPETQYFGPGTRLLVL.

Turning to this clone: Sequence at one end of the junction differs from germline and may be a read error. V gene TRBV7-7 combines with J gene TRBJ2-2; D is ambiguous. The CDR3 extends over 13 amino acids. Germline loops: CDR1 SSHAT, CDR2 FNYEAQ (reference sequence). This CDR3 is CASSSSFSGELFF. Written as DNA, the CDR3 is TGTGCTAGCAGCTCATCGTTTTCCGGGGAGCTGTTTTTT.

This clone is a singleton in its sample. The V and J genes are TRBV7-3 and TRBJ2-3, with D tentatively TRBD2 (5 bases). The CDR3 runs 15 residues. Germline loops: CDR1 SGHTA, CDR2 FQGTGA. V dropped 4 bases and J dropped 4 bases, with 15 bases sitting between them. DNA of the CDR3: TGTGCCAGCAGCTCCGGCACGGAGGCATCAGATACGCAGTATTTT. Its protein product is CASSSGTEASDTQYF.

CDR3 nucleotides: TGTGCCAGCAGCCAAGATCCGAGGCAGCTACAGGGGGAGCAGTACTTC. Its protein is CASSQDPRQLQGEQYF. V is TRBV3-1 (or the pseudogene TRBV3-2) and J is TRBJ2-7, with 7 bases identical to TRBD1. Trimming at V came to 0 bases and at J to 7 bases, leaving 12 bases not matched to a gene. The CDR3 runs 16 residues. The germline V gene encodes CDR1 LGHDT and CDR2 YNNKEL (reference sequence).

The V and J genes are TRBV5-4 and TRBJ2-5; 11 bases fit TRBD1. This CDR3 contains 15 residues. Germline trimming cut 3 bases from V and 5 bases from J; bases unmatched to any gene: 6. Germline assignment: CDR1 SGHNT and CDR2 YYREEE (reference sequence). The CDR3 DNA follows: TGTGCCAGCAGCTCCCGGACAGGGGGCAAGGAGACCCAGTACTTC. Its protein is CASSSRTGGKETQYF.

CDR3 in DNA: TGTGCCAGCAGTCTCCGCTTAAGGGACGATCAGCCCCAGCATTTT. Amino acid sequence: CASSLRLRDDQPQHF. The rearrangement uses TRBV27 and TRBJ1-5; tentatively, D is TRBD1 (5 bases). Germline V gene sequence: CDR1 MNHEY, CDR2 SMNVEV (reference sequence). V was clipped by 5 bases and J by 5 bases, with 16 bases between them. CDR3 length: 15 residues.

This clone has just a few counts. V usage is TRBV4-2 and J usage is TRBJ1-2; D is ambiguous. This CDR3 spans 12 amino acids. The V end was cut by 0 bases, the J end by 6 bases, with 5 bases between. CDR1 is LGHNA, CDR2 YNFKEQ, per germline. CDR3 nucleotide sequence: TGTGCCAGCAGCCAAGAAGGTAATGGCTACACCTTC. The encoded protein is CASSQEGNGYTF.

The sample holds one count of this clone. The chain recombines TRBV30 with TRBJ2-7, with 8 positions matching TRBD1. The CDR3 covers 13 residues. CDR1 and CDR2 (germline): GTSNPN, SVGIG (reference sequence). The V gene end was trimmed by 5 bases and the J gene end by 7 bases; junction bases not matched to a gene: 10. CDR3 DNA sequence: TGTGCCTGGTCGGCAGGGGGCGAAGGGGAGCAGTACTTC. Translation gives CAWSAGGEGEQYF.

This chain links TRBV6-5 with TRBJ1-2, with a possible D match to TRBD1 (5 bases). V shed 8 bases and J shed 8 bases, with 15 bases lying between them. This CDR3 has 12 amino acids. Germline CDR1 MNHEY, CDR2 SVGAGI. This CDR3 is CASAYPGMGYTF. Written as DNA, the CDR3 is TGTGCCAGCGCGTACCCAGGGATGGGCTACACCTTC.

The rearrangement uses TRBV7-8 and TRBJ1-5; a weak D match, TRBD1 (6 bases). Trimming cost V 5 bases and J 0 bases, with 14 bases left between them. This CDR3 region has 16 residues. CDR1 is SGHVS and CDR2 is FQNEAQ in the germline V gene. The CDR3 loop is CASSRRRDTSNQPQHF. DNA for the CDR3: TGTGCCAGCAGCAGACGCCGGGACACTAGCAATCAGCCCCAGCATTTT.

The chain joins TRBV6-1 to TRBJ1-2; D call uncertain. V dropped 3 bases and J dropped 2 bases, with 13 bases sitting between them. This CDR3 has 15 residues. Per germline, CDR1 MNHNS and CDR2 SASEGT. CDR3 amino acids: CASSDSQRLNYGYTF. The CDR3 DNA reads as TGTGCCAGCAGTGATAGCCAACGACTAAACTATGGCTACACCTTC.

The CDR3 DNA follows: TGCAGCGACGCCAGGGGGTTCACTGAAGCTTTCTTT. Residues: CSDARGFTEAFF. This chain links TRBV29-1 with TRBJ1-1, with 7 bases identical to TRBD1. V was pared by 7 bases and J by 4 bases, with 6 bases of the junction left unmatched. The CDR3 has 12 amino acids. Per the germline V gene, CDR1 is SQVTM and CDR2 is ANQGSEA.

The chain has TRBV5-6 and TRBJ2-2, with 8 bases lining up with TRBD2. The CDR3 has 16 amino acids. Germline V gene lookup returns CDR1 SGHDT and CDR2 YYEEEE. The V and J ends lost 2 bases and 3 bases, in that order; junction bases with no gene match: 6. The CDR3 here is CASSFLAGGYTGELFF. DNA for the CDR3: TGTGCCAGCAGCTTCTTGGCGGGGGGATACACCGGGGAGCTGTTTTTT.

The rearrangement links TRBV12-5 to TRBJ1-1, with a weak D call TRBD1 (5 bases). CDR1 is LGHNT and CDR2 is FRNRAP in the germline V gene. This CDR3 comprises 16 residues. Trimming took off 7 bases at V and 6 bases at J, with 24 bases between the two ends. The CDR3: CASAPSQEPGTPEAFF. The CDR3 DNA follows: TGTGCTAGTGCCCCCTCTCAGGAACCCGGGACCCCTGAAGCTTTCTTT.